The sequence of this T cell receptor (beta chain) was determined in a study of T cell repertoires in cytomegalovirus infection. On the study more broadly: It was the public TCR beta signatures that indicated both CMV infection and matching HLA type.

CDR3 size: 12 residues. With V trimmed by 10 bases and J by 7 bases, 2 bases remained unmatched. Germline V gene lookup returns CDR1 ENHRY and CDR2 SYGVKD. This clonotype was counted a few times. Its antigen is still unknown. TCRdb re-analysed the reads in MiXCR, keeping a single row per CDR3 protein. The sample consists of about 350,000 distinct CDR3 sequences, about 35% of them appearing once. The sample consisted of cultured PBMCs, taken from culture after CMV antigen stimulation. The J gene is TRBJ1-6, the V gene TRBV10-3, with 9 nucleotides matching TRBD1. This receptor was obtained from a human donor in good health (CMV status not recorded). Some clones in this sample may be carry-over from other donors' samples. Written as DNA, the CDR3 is TGTGCCACTGGACAGGGGAATTCACCCCTCCACTTT. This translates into CATGQGNSPLHF.